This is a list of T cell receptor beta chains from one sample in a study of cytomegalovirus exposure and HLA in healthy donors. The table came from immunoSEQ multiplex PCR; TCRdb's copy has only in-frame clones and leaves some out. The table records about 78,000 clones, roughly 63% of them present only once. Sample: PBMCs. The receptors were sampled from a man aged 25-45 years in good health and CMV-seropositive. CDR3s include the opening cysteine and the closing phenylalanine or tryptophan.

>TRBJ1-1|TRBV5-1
CASSIDRTEAFF
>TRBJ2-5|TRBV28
CASSLNTGRRGETQYF
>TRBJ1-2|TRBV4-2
CASSQVVGTGELNYGYTF
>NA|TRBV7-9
CASSLALTYYEQYF
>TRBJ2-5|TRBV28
CASRNPPQWNQETQYF
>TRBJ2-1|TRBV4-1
CASSQEVQGGYNEQFF
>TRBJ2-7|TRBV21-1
CASSPPNRDEQYF
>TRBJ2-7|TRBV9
CASSVAGTGSRYEQYF
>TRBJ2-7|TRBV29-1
CSVDQGASSYEQYF
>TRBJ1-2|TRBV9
CASSAGTGALSNYGYTF
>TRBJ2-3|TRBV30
CACSTSGGGGQYF
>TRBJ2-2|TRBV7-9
CASKQGGVNTGELFF
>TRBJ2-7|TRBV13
CASSRGLPGVEQYF
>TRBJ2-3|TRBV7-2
CASSLVPLSTDTQYF
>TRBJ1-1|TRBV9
CASSVDDRDTEAFF
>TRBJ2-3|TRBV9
CASSVEDRAIDTQYF
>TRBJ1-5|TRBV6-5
CASSSGTGLHQPQHF
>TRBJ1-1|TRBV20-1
CSAAGTGEAFF
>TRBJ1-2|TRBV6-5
CASSQTGNYGYTF
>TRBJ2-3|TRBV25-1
CASSPQATDTQYF
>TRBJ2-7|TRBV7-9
CASSSSTSGRTYEQYF
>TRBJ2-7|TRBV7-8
CASSYQGHSYEQYF
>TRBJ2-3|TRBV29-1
CSVARLGQGTDTQYF
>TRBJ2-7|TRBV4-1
CASSQGSLAGPPYEQYF
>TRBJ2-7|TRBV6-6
CATSDGGYEQYF
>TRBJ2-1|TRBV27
CASTRTGAYNEQFF
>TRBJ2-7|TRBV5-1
CASSTAYEQYF
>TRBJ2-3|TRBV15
CATRVQAGSDTQYF
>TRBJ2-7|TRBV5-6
CASSPGGSFFYEQYF
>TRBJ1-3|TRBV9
CASSQQGSSGNTIYF
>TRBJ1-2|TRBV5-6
CASSPNRGQANYGYTF
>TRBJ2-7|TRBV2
CASSEQGWGEQYF
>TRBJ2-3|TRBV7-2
CASSLAGSRGTDTQYF
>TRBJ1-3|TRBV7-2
CASSSEQVPGNTIYF
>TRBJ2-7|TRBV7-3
CASRPKGHYEQYF
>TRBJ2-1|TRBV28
CASSKISGISYNEQFF
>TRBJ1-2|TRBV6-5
CASSMTGGPSEGYTF
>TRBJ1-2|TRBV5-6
CASSLAGGAYGYTF